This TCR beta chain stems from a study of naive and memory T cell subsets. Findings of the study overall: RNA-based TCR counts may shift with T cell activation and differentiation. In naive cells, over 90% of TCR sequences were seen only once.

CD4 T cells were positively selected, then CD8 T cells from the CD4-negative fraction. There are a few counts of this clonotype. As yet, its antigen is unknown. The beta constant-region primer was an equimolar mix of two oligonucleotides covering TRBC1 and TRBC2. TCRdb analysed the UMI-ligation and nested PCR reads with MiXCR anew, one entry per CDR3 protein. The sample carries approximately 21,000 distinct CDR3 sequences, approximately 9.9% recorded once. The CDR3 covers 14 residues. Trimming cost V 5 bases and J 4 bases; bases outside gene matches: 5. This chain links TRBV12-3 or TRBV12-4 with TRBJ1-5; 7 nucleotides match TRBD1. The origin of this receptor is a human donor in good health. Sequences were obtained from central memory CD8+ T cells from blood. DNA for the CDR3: TGTGCCAGCAGTGACGACAGGGCAAATCAGCCCCAGCATTTT. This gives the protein CASSDDRANQPQHF.